A selection of T cell receptor beta chains follows, all from one sample in a study of T cells in Graves' hyperthyroidism and ophthalmopathy. TCRdb analysed the multiplex PCR reads with MiXCR anew, one entry per CDR3 protein. The sample includes about 96,000 distinct CDR3 sequences, around 52% of them seen just once. Sequenced sample: blood. These receptors all stem from a woman aged 40-49 years with Graves' hyperthyroidism. CDR3s include the opening cysteine and the closing phenylalanine or tryptophan. The order of the fields is clone size, V gene, J gene, D gene, CDR3 protein, CDR3 DNA. D genes are given only for firm matches. The size of a clone is reported for some rows only, either as once, few or many, or as a class for expanded clones.

.	TRBV25-1	TRBJ1-2	.	CASVGEALNNYGYTF	TGTGCCAGCGTAGGAGAAGCACTAAATAACTATGGCTACACCTTC
few	TRBV10-3	TRBJ2-5	.	CAISPGGVGQETQYF	TGTGCCATCAGTCCTGGCGGGGTGGGCCAAGAGACCCAGTACTTC
.	TRBV5-1	TRBJ1-3	.	CASSPDSGNTIYF	TGCGCCAGCAGCCCTGACAGTGGAAACACCATATATTTT
few	TRBV7-9	TRBJ2-5	.	CASSFGGGESQYF	TGTGCCAGCAGCTTTGGAGGGGGCGAGTCCCAGTACTTC
many	TRBV29-1	TRBJ2-7	TRBD1	CSVVPGTGFYEQYF	TGCAGCGTTGTTCCTGGGACAGGGTTCTACGAGCAGTACTTC
few	TRBV15	TRBJ2-5	TRBD2	CATSSRGVGQETQYF	TGTGCCACCAGCAGTCGGGGGGTGGGCCAAGAGACCCAGTACTTC
.	TRBV7-8	TRBJ1-2	.	CASSLSTGGDLYSYTF	TGTGCCAGCAGCTTAAGTACGGGAGGAGACTTATATAGCTACACCTTC
.	TRBV7-2	TRBJ1-1	.	CASSFYICSAPKQGLGTEAFF	.
.	TRBV29-1	TRBJ1-1	TRBD1	CSSSGTGFTEAFF	TGCAGCAGCTCCGGGACAGGGTTCACTGAAGCTTTCTTT
many	TRBV20-1	TRBJ1-5	.	CSASVGLIEGNQPQHF	TGCAGTGCTTCGGTGGGGCTCATAGAGGGCAATCAGCCCCAGCATTTT
many	TRBV20-1	TRBJ1-3	.	CSASEGNRNTIYF	TGCAGTGCTAGCGAGGGTAATAGAAACACCATATATTTT
many	TRBV7-2	TRBJ2-7	TRBD1	CASSRTGWASYEQYF	TGTGCCAGCAGCAGGACAGGGTGGGCGTCCTACGAGCAGTACTTC